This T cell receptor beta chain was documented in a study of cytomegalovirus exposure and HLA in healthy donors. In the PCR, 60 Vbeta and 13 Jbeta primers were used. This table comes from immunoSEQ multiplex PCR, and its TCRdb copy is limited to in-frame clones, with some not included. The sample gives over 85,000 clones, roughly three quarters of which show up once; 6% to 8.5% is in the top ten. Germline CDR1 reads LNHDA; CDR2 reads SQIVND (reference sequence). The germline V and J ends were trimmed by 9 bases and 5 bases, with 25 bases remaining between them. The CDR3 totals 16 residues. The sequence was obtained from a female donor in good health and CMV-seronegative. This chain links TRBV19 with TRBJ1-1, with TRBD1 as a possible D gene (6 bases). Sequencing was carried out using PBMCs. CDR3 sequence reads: CASRLWFRAGDTEAFF. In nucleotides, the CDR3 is TGTGCCAGCCGACTTTGGTTTCGGGCAGGGGATACTGAAGCTTTCTTT. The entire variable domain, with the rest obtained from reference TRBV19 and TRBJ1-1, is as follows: DGGITQSPKYLFRKEGQNVTLSCEQNLNHDAMYWYRQDPGQGLRLIYYSQIVNDFQKGDIAEGYSVSREKKESFPLTVTSAQKNPTAFYLCASRLWFRAGDTEAFFGQGTRLTVV.